The 19 T cell receptor beta chains below all came from one sample that was sequenced in a study of CD8 T cells in ankylosing spondylitis (dated by TCRdb to about 2017). The library was obtained by 5' RACE. The instrument was an Illumina HiSeq 2500. The public reads were run again by TCRdb, first through fastp at Q25 and then through MiXCR, and only productive beta chains were kept. Each entry is one CDR3 protein sequence, shown with its most common DNA and genes. The sample records more than 650,000 distinct CDR3 sequences, roughly 10% of which are singletons. The ten top clones hold approximately 0.51% of the sample. Results the study describes overall, beyond this receptor: Blood from ankylosing spondylitis patients appeared to be characterized by a TCR beta motif composed of several highly homologous amino acid variants.

These receptors are not linked to any known antigen. Sequencing used blood, either unsorted or a sorted T cell fraction (not recorded which). These receptors were obtained from a male donor with ankylosing spondylitis.

This clonotype was observed a handful of times. This chain joins TRBV20-1 and TRBJ2-3; the match to TRBD2 covers 7 bases. This CDR3 has 13 residues. From germline, CDR1 is DFQATT and CDR2 SNEGSKA (reference sequence). The trim removed 5 bases at V and 3 bases at J, leaving 5 bases unmatched. DNA of the CDR3: TGCAGTGCTCAACCGGGGGGTACAGATACGCAGTATTTT. This sequence encodes CSAQPGGTDTQYF.

The chain is built from TRBV29-1 and TRBJ1-5; D gene unclear. The V end lost 7 bases, the J end lost 6 bases, and 13 bases lay between the germline ends. This CDR3 is 12 amino acids long. CDR1 SQVTM and CDR2 ANQGSEA come from the germline V gene. DNA for the CDR3: TGCAGCGCCTCGATCTGGGGTCAGCCCCAGCATTTT. It encodes CSASIWGQPQHF.

There are a few counts of this clonotype. The rearrangement uses TRBV20-1 and TRBJ2-1; no firm D call. Germline CDR1 DFQATT, CDR2 SNEGSKA (reference sequence). V gave up 5 bases and J gave up 9 bases, with 8 bases separating them. The CDR3 is 10 residues long. The CDR3 DNA sequence: TGCAGTGCTCTCAGGAGTGAGCAGTTCTTC. Translation: CSALRSEQFF.

This clonotype was counted many times. The chain joins TRBV20-1 to TRBJ1-1; 10 bases agree with TRBD1. This CDR3 comprises 14 residues. In germline, CDR1 is DFQATT, CDR2 SNEGSKA (reference sequence). V lost 5 bases to trimming and J lost 6 bases; unmatched junction nucleotides: 9. CDR3 amino acids: CSALKGQGGAEAFF. CDR3 nucleotide sequence: TGCAGTGCTCTAAAAGGACAGGGGGGTGCTGAAGCTTTCTTT.

This clonotype was counted many times. CDR3 region: CSARDGGARSYEQYF. The CDR3 DNA follows: TGCAGTGCTAGAGACGGGGGAGCTAGGTCCTACGAGCAGTACTTC. The rearrangement uses TRBV20-1 and TRBJ2-7, with a tentative D call TRBD2 (6 bases). Trimming stripped 0 bases from V and 1 base from J, with 13 bases between. CDR1 is DFQATT, CDR2 SNEGSKA, per germline (reference sequence). The CDR3 contains 15 residues.

This clonotype was seen ten or more times. The V and J genes are TRBV4-2 and TRBJ2-5, with D perhaps matching TRBD2 (5 bases). CDR3 length equals 13 residues. Germline V gene lookup returns CDR1 LGHNA and CDR2 YNFKEQ. The ends were cut back, 4 bases at V and 7 bases at J, with 13 bases in the middle. This CDR3 reads CASSPKTEGTQYF. CDR3 coding DNA: TGTGCCAGCAGCCCCAAAACTGAGGGGACCCAGTACTTC.

This clonotype was recorded many times. V gene TRBV20-1 combines with J gene TRBJ2-3; TRBD2 is a possible D gene (6 bases). CDR1 DFQATT and CDR2 SNEGSKA come from the germline V gene (reference sequence). The CDR3 length is 18 residues. V dropped 0 bases and J dropped 0 bases, with 19 bases sitting between them. The CDR3 DNA reads as TGCAGTGCTAGAGATCCGCTAGCGCGGGAAGTTAGCACAGATACGCAGTATTTT. Amino acids: CSARDPLAREVSTDTQYF.

The sample holds a few counts of this clonotype. J is TRBJ2-6 and V is TRBV2, with D hard to call. Germline CDR1 reads SNHLY; CDR2 reads FYNNEI. The V end lost 7 bases, the J end lost 2 bases, and 9 bases lay between the germline ends. This CDR3 has 14 amino acids. The CDR3 region has the DNA TGTGCCAGCATGAGAGAAACTGGGGCCAACGTCCTGACTTTC. This gives the protein CASMRETGANVLTF. The entire variable domain, with the rest obtained from reference TRBV2 and TRBJ2-6, is as follows: EPEVTQTPSHQVTQMGQEVILRCVPISNHLYFYWYRQILGQKVEFLVSFYNNEISEKSEIFDDQFSVERPDGSNFTLKIRSTKLEDSAMYFCASMRETGANVLTFGAGSRLTVL.

Points on this clonotype: The DNA is omitted, as the CDR3 cannot be located on it reliably, and the CDR3 follows TCRdb's listing. The genes are TRBV9 and TRBJ2-7. From germline, CDR1 is SGDLS and CDR2 YYNGEE. The CDR3 is 14 amino acids long, termini counted. The CDR3 sequence is CASSVGPGSSDEYF.

This clonotype was picked up many times. The chain has TRBV20-1 and TRBJ1-2; D is uncertain. The CDR3 has 10 amino acids. From germline, CDR1 is DFQATT and CDR2 SNEGSKA (reference sequence). Deletions cut 3 bases from V and 8 bases from J, with 7 bases between. The CDR3 here is CSASPPGYTF. Here the CDR3 DNA reads TGCAGTGCTAGCCCCCCCGGCTACACCTTC.

This clonotype has a count of ten or more. The chain carries TRBV7-9 and TRBJ1-1, with D unresolved. Trimming removed 0 bases from V and 4 bases from J, with 6 bases in between. This CDR3 is 13 amino acids long. CDR1 SEHNR and CDR2 FQNEAQ come from the germline V gene (reference sequence). The CDR3 nucleotides read TGTGCCAGCAGCTTAGCTGGGGTCACTGAAGCTTTCTTT. This encodes CASSLAGVTEAFF.

This clonotype was seen repeatedly, ten times or more. V is TRBV5-1 and J is TRBJ2-1; D is undetermined. The germline V and J ends were trimmed by 4 bases and 7 bases, with 9 bases remaining between them. Germline CDR1 reads SGHRS; CDR2 reads YFSETQ. The CDR3 consists of 12 residues. DNA for the CDR3: TGCGCCAGCAGCCTGGTAGAGAATGAGCAGTTCTTC. This sequence encodes CASSLVENEQFF.

J is TRBJ1-1 and V is TRBV6-2 or TRBV6-3; TRBD1 might be the D (6 bases). The CDR3 is made up of 13 amino acids. The germline gives CDR1 MNHEY, CDR2 SVGEGT. Trimming stripped 6 bases from V and 4 bases from J, with 12 bases between. CDR3 sequence reads: CASRFAGATEAFF. The CDR3 bases are TGTGCCAGCAGATTTGCAGGGGCCACTGAAGCTTTCTTT.

This sequence joins TRBV20-1 and TRBJ2-7; a weak D match, TRBD2 (5 bases). Trimming took 0 bases from V and 6 from J, leaving 9 bases between them. CDR1 DFQATT and CDR2 SNEGSKA come from the germline V gene (reference sequence). This CDR3 has 12 residues. The CDR3 DNA reads TGCAGTGCTAGAGAAGGAAGCGGCGAGCAGTACTTC. As protein: CSAREGSGEQYF.

This clonotype was observed many times. The chain employs TRBV20-1 and TRBJ2-5; D is possibly TRBD2 (6 bases). V was cut by 5 bases and J by 4 bases, with 14 bases left in between. Per the germline V gene, CDR1 is DFQATT and CDR2 is SNEGSKA (reference sequence). CDR3 length: 13 residues. CDR3 coding DNA: TGCAGTGCTCGGCCGGCCGGGGGAGAGACCCAGTACTTC. It codes for CSARPAGGETQYF.

V and J are TRBV11-1 and TRBJ2-1; possible D gene TRBD1, 6 bases. Germline CDR1 and CDR2: SGHAT and FQDESV (reference sequence). With 2 bases removed from V and 5 bases from J, the gap between germline ends came to 19 bases. CDR3 length equals 17 residues. CDR3 in amino acids: CASSLRPTGPRNNEQFF. The CDR3 region has the DNA TGTGCCAGCAGCTTAAGACCGACAGGCCCTCGGAACAATGAGCAGTTCTTC.

The chain has TRBV5-6 and TRBJ1-1; 8 bases fit TRBD1. This CDR3 has 15 residues. Germline trimming cut 3 bases from V and 1 base from J; bases unmatched to any gene: 5. Germline V CDR1 and CDR2: SGHDT, YYEEEE. CDR3 loop: CASSWRDRRNTEAFF. Written as DNA, the CDR3 is TGTGCCAGCAGCTGGAGGGACAGGCGGAACACTGAAGCTTTCTTT. The entire variable domain, with the rest obtained from reference TRBV5-6 and TRBJ1-1, is as follows: DAGVTQSPTHLIKTRGQQVTLRCSPKSGHDTVSWYQQALGQGPQFIFQYYEEEERQRGNFPDRFSGHQFPNYSSELNVNALLLGDSALYLCASSWRDRRNTEAFFGQGTRLTVV.

The chain couples TRBV6-5 to TRBJ1-2; 9 nucleotides agree with TRBD1. The CDR3 contains 16 residues. Germline V gene sequence: CDR1 MNHEY, CDR2 SVGAGI. V lost 4 bases, J lost 4 bases, and 10 bases stayed unmatched. CDR3 loop: CASSSQDRGLPYGYTF. CDR3 in DNA: TGTGCCAGCAGTTCGCAGGACAGGGGCCTTCCCTATGGCTACACCTTC.

This clonotype appeared many times. V and J are TRBV20-1 and TRBJ1-2; the D is unclear. Between the trimmed V and J ends, which lost 5 bases and 8 bases, there was a span of 15 bases. Germline values: CDR1 DFQATT, CDR2 SNEGSKA (reference sequence). This CDR3 has 12 amino acids. The CDR3 sequence is CSALRVAEGYTF. As DNA, the CDR3 is TGCAGTGCTCTCCGGGTTGCGGAGGGCTACACCTTC.